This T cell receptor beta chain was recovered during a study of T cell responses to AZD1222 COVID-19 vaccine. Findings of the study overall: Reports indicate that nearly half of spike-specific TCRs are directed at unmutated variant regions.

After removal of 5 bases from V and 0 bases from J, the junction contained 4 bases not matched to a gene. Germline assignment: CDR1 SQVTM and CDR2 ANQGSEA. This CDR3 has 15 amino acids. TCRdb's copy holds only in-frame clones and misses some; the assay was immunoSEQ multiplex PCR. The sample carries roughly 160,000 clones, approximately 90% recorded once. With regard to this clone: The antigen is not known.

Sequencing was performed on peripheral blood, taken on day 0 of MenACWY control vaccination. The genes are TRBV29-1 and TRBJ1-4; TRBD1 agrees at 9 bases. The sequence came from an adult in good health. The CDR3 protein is CSVPGTGTTNEKLFF. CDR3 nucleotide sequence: TGCAGCGTTCCCGGGACAGGGACAACTAATGAAAAACTGTTTTTT.